Presented here are 12 T cell receptor beta chains from one specimen sequenced in a study of OX40 agonist ivuxolimab in advanced cancers. Libraries were constructed by the immunoSEQ multiplex PCR assay. Drawn from immuneACCESS, this table holds only the in-frame rearrangements with V and J called that TCRdb kept. Clones are partly lost; checked studies trace under half to an unresolved V gene and leave the rest unexplained. The sample table holds roughly 86,000 clones, of which just over 90% were seen once. Jointly, the top ten make up around 0.39% of the sample. The sample in question was CD4+ or CD8+ T cells sorted from blood, obtained in a trial of the OX40 agonist ivuxolimab. These receptors all come from an adult with an advanced solid tumor such as melanoma, head and neck, liver or kidney cancer.

The chain combines TRBV5-4 with TRBJ2-5; a possible D gene is TRBD1 (5 bases). Trimming pared 0 bases from V and 2 bases from J, leaving 8 bases between. The CDR3 runs 14 residues. The germline CDR1 and CDR2 sequences are SGHNT and YYREEE (reference sequence). CDR3: CASSLGQPQETQYF. In DNA, the CDR3 is TGTGCCAGCAGCTTGGGACAGCCTCAAGAGACCCAGTACTTC.

The chain recombines TRBV6-1 with TRBJ1-6, with D hard to call. CDR3 length: 13 amino acids. Germline assignment: CDR1 MNHNS and CDR2 SASEGT. Deletions cut 5 bases from V and 9 bases from J, with 11 bases between. The CDR3: CASSSRETSPLHF. The CDR3, as DNA: TGTGCCAGCAGTTCTCGAGAGACTTCACCCCTCCACTTT.

The chain is built from TRBV5-6 and TRBJ1-2, with no clear D. Trimming took off 0 bases at V and 2 bases at J, with 5 bases between the two ends. Germline V gene sequence: CDR1 SGHDT, CDR2 YYEEEE. The CDR3 runs to 13 residues. CDR3 region: CASSLVRNYGYTF. The CDR3 DNA reads TGTGCCAGCAGCTTGGTTAGAAACTATGGCTACACCTTC. The full variable domain, its missing parts supplied by reference TRBV5-6 and TRBJ1-2, is DAGVTQSPTHLIKTRGQQVTLRCSPKSGHDTVSWYQQALGQGPQFIFQYYEEEERQRGNFPDRFSGHQFPNYSSELNVNALLLGDSALYLCASSLVRNYGYTFGSGTRLTVV.

This chain joins TRBV6-1 and TRBJ1-2; D is ambiguous. Germline CDR1 MNHNS, CDR2 SASEGT. This CDR3 contains 11 residues. V lost 5 bases and J lost 4, with 5 bases in between. The CDR3 nucleotides are TGTGCCAGCAGTCGGTCCTATGGCTACACCTTC. It codes for CASSRSYGYTF.

This sequence joins TRBV6-6 and TRBJ2-7; D is possibly TRBD2 (6 bases). The CDR3 length is 14 residues. The germline CDR1 and CDR2 sequences are MNHNY and SVGAGI (reference sequence). Trimming shortened V by 1 base and J by 2 bases, and 9 bases separated the two germline ends. The CDR3 region is CASSYWGVAYEQYF. The CDR3 DNA sequence: TGTGCCAGCAGTTACTGGGGGGTCGCCTACGAGCAGTACTTC.

The rearrangement uses TRBV5-1 and TRBJ1-3; D is possibly TRBD1 (5 bases). Trimming shortened V by 4 bases and J by 0 bases, and 11 bases separated the two germline ends. Germline V gives CDR1 SGHRS, CDR2 YFSETQ. This CDR3 is built from 15 residues. The CDR3 region has the DNA TGCGCCAGCAGCCCTGGGACGAGCTCTGGAAACACCATATATTTT. The encoded protein is CASSPGTSSGNTIYF. The whole variable domain, remainder taken from reference TRBV5-1 and TRBJ1-3, is KAGVTQTPRYLIKTRGQQVTLSCSPISGHRSVSWYQQTPGQGLQFLFEYFSETQRNKGNFPGRFSGRQFSNSRSEMNVSTLELGDSALYLCASSPGTSSGNTIYFGEGSWLTVV.

The CDR3 reads CAISESAGATSTDTQYF. The CDR3 DNA is TGTGCCATCAGTGAGTCAGCGGGGGCCACTAGCACAGATACGCAGTATTTT. The chain combines TRBV10-3 with TRBJ2-3; 8 bases are a match to TRBD2. Germline CDR1 and CDR2: ENHRY and SYGVKD. The V segment lost 0 bases and the J segment 0 bases; nucleotides outside the gene matches: 5. This CDR3 contains 17 residues.

The rearrangement links TRBV18 to TRBJ2-3; 14 bases match TRBD2. The J segment lost 2 bases and the V segment lost 2 bases, leaving 3 bases of the junction unmatched. The germline gives CDR1 KGHSH, CDR2 LQKENI. This CDR3 spans 17 amino acids. CDR3 protein: CASSPGTSGGPTDTQYF. The CDR3 region has the DNA TGTGCCAGCTCACCAGGGACTAGCGGGGGACCCACAGATACGCAGTATTTT.

V and J are TRBV4-1 and TRBJ2-5; the D gene could be TRBD1 or TRBD2 (5 bases each). V was pared by 4 bases and J by 4 bases, with 13 bases between. This CDR3 has 14 residues. CDR1 is MGHRA, CDR2 YSYEKL, per germline. CDR3 sequence reads: CASSPFVGTETQYF. In DNA form, the CDR3 reads TGCGCCAGCAGCCCTTTTGTGGGGACAGAGACCCAGTACTTC.

The chain uses TRBV6-1 and TRBJ1-4, with D unclear. Germline-derived CDR1 and CDR2 are MNHNS and SASEGT. There are 15 residues in the CDR3. Between the trimmed V and J ends, which lost 3 bases and 5 bases, there was a span of 13 bases. This CDR3 is CASSDQDGRNEKLFF. The CDR3 DNA reads as TGTGCCAGCAGTGATCAGGACGGGAGGAATGAAAAACTGTTTTTT.

This chain links TRBV18 with TRBJ2-7; TRBD1 agrees at 7 bases. CDR3 length: 15 amino acids. Germline V gene data show CDR1 as KGHSH and CDR2 as LQKENI. After removal of 4 bases from V and 6 bases from J, the junction contained 12 bases not matched to a gene. The CDR3 sequence is CASSLTGDPVSEQYF. The CDR3 nucleotides read TGTGCCAGCTCACTAACAGGGGATCCCGTGTCCGAGCAGTACTTC.

The gene calls are TRBV5-8 and TRBJ1-3, with no clear D. The CDR3 sequence is 13 residues long. Germline V gene data show CDR1 as SGHTS and CDR2 as YDEGEE. V lost 3 bases and J 0 bases, leaving 4 bases between the germline ends. In DNA form, the CDR3 reads TGTGCCAGCAGCTGGGTCTCTGGAAACACCATATATTTT. Amino acid sequence: CASSWVSGNTIYF.